What follows describes a single T cell receptor (beta chain). The CDR3 covers 16 residues. CDR1 is ENHRY, CDR2 SYGVKD, per germline. V lost 4 bases, J lost 3 bases, and 7 bases stayed unmatched. The data belong to a study of blood T cell repertoires in COVID-19. Sequenced by immunoSEQ multiplex PCR; TCRdb stores in-frame clones only, minus some. The sample has roughly 110,000 clones; 70% to 85% are singletons. The origin of this receptor is a woman aged 60-70 years with acute or convalescent COVID-19. The sample taken for sequencing was peripheral blood. V and J are TRBV10-3 and TRBJ2-1; 9 bases fit TRBD1. For the CDR3, the DNA is TGTGCCATCAGTGTTCATACAGGGGGCGACTACAATGAGCAGTTCTTC. Translating gives CAISVHTGGDYNEQFF.